The clone carrying this T cell receptor (beta chain) was seen more than once but under ten times. The antigen is undetermined. Trimming took 2 bases from V and 5 from J, leaving 6 bases between them. The CDR3 extends over 12 amino acids. The data originate from a study of CD8 T cells in ankylosing spondylitis. Study conclusions and caveats: One TCR beta motif, made up of 7 or 8 highly homologous variants, appeared characteristic of ankylosing spondylitis blood.

TCRdb re-called the 5' RACE reads through MiXCR, storing one row per CDR3 protein. The sample carries roughly 440,000 distinct CDR3 sequences, roughly 15% recorded once. The sequence came from a male donor with ankylosing spondylitis. The sample consisted of blood, either unsorted or a sorted T cell fraction (not recorded which). This chain joins TRBV12-3 or TRBV12-4 and TRBJ2-5; the D is unclear. The DNA of the CDR3 is TGTGCCAGCAGTTTACACGGGGAGACCCAGTACTTC. It codes for CASSLHGETQYF.